These 17 T cell receptor beta chains originate from one sample sequenced in a study of graft-versus-host responses after intestinal transplantation. Sequencing was performed with immunoSEQ multiplex PCR; in TCRdb, only in-frame clones are kept and a portion is missing. The data contain tens of thousands of clones, 90% to 95% of them seen just once; the ten biggest clones take up more than 0.4%. Their target antigens are unknown. Sequences were derived from unstimulated CD8+ T cells sorted from spleen or lymph node cells, sampled before intestinal transplant. The receptors shown here come from a human donor who received an intestinal transplant.

The CDR3 is CASSGGANYGYTF. The CDR3 region has the DNA TGTGCCAGCTCAGGAGGGGCTAACTATGGCTACACCTTC. V is TRBV18 and J is TRBJ1-2, with TRBD1 as a possible D gene (5 bases). CDR3 size: 13 residues. The V end was cut by 5 bases, the J end by 0 bases, with 7 bases between. CDR1 is KGHSH and CDR2 is LQKENI in the germline V gene.

J is TRBJ2-3 and V is TRBV7-9, with D possibly TRBD1 on 5 matching bases. Trimming took 2 bases from V and 2 from J, leaving 14 bases between them. This CDR3 is 16 amino acids long. Looked up from germline, CDR1 is SEHNR and CDR2 is FQNEAQ (reference sequence). CDR3 sequence: CASSLNDGQITDTQYF. CDR3 DNA sequence: TGTGCCAGCAGCTTAAATGATGGACAAATCACAGATACGCAGTATTTT.

The chain links TRBV7-9 to TRBJ2-4; 7 nucleotides align to TRBD2. The CDR3 runs to 13 residues. V lost 4 bases and J lost 9; bases outside the gene matches: 6. CDR1 is SEHNR and CDR2 is FQNEAQ in the germline V gene (reference sequence). The CDR3 sequence: CASSYSGDGIQYF. The CDR3 nucleotides read TGTGCCAGCAGCTACAGCGGGGATGGCATTCAGTACTTC.

This chain connects TRBV6-5 to TRBJ2-5; 10 nucleotides match TRBD2. Germline loops: CDR1 MNHEY, CDR2 SVGAGI. Trimming removed 1 base from V and 5 bases from J; junction bases left unmatched: 7. The CDR3 length is 16 residues. In DNA, the CDR3 is TGTGCCAGCAGTTACTTTCTAGCGGGGGCGGGGGAGACCCAGTACTTC. Residues: CASSYFLAGAGETQYF.

The chain employs TRBV6-5 and TRBJ2-1; a weak D match, TRBD2 (6 bases). Trimming took 2 bases from V and 2 from J, leaving 10 bases between them. Germline V gene sequence: CDR1 MNHEY, CDR2 SVGAGI. This CDR3 contains 15 residues. The CDR3 reads CASSYGLATYNEQFF. DNA of the CDR3: TGTGCCAGCAGTTACGGGCTAGCGACCTACAATGAGCAGTTCTTC.

The V gene is TRBV19, the J gene TRBJ2-2, with D maybe TRBD1 (7 bases). Germline lookup yields CDR1 LNHDA and CDR2 SQIVND (reference sequence). Deletions cut 5 bases from V and 5 bases from J, with 18 bases between. CDR3 length: 16 residues. The CDR3 loop is CASSLSTGRLTGELFF. The CDR3, as DNA: TGTGCCAGTAGTTTATCGACAGGGAGGCTTACCGGGGAGCTGTTTTTT.

The CDR3 nucleotides are TGCGCCAGCAGCCAAGATCCGGGACTCTACGAGCAGTACTTC. It yields the protein CASSQDPGLYEQYF. The V and J genes are TRBV4-1 and TRBJ2-5; weak D call: TRBD2 (6 bases). The end of the DNA is better explained by TRBJ2-7, so the J call may be wrong. The CDR3 sequence is 14 residues long. Germline V gene sequence: CDR1 MGHRA, CDR2 YSYEKL.

The chain joins TRBV15 to TRBJ2-3; D perhaps matches TRBD2 (5 bases). The length of the CDR3 is 17 residues. From germline, CDR1 is LNHNV and CDR2 YYDKDF (reference sequence). The V gene lost 0 bases and the J gene lost 4 bases, with 17 bases spanning the gap. CDR3 region: CATSRENGPLGADTQYF. The CDR3 nucleotides are TGTGCCACCAGCAGAGAGAATGGCCCACTGGGAGCAGATACGCAGTATTTT. The complete variable domain, with remaining parts taken from reference TRBV15 and TRBJ2-3, reads DAMVIQNPRYQVTQFGKPVTLSCSQTLNHNVMYWYQQKSSQAPKLLFHYYDKDFNNEADTPDNFQSRRPNTSFCFLDIRSPGLGDTAMYLCATSRENGPLGADTQYFGPGTRLTVL.

By share, this clone ranks as medium-sized (0.01 to 0.1%). This sequence joins TRBV5-6 and TRBJ2-7, with D possibly being TRBD2 (5 bases). This CDR3 is 16 amino acids long. Trimming stripped 1 base from V and 0 bases from J, with 14 bases between. Germline values: CDR1 SGHDT, CDR2 YYEEEE. As DNA, the CDR3 is TGTGCCAGCAGCTTGTCCAGCGGATTAAGCTCCTACGAGCAGTACTTC. As protein: CASSLSSGLSSYEQYF.

The chain joins TRBV19 to TRBJ2-3; 8 bases are a match to TRBD2. The germline V gene has CDR1 LNHDA and CDR2 SQIVND (reference sequence). The CDR3 is 17 amino acids. J was trimmed by 2 bases and V by 1 base; bases with no gene match: 8. DNA for the CDR3: TGTGCCAGTAGTATAGCGGGGGGGTCTTCTGACACAGATACGCAGTATTTT. Its protein is CASSIAGGSSDTDTQYF.

The V gene is TRBV5-1, the J gene TRBJ1-3, with D perhaps TRBD1 (6 bases). The CDR3 is 15 amino acids. The V end lost 4 bases, the J end lost 0 bases, and 11 bases lay between the germline ends. Per germline, CDR1 SGHRS and CDR2 YFSETQ. The CDR3, as DNA: TGCGCCAGCAGCCCCTACAGGGACTCTGGAAACACCATATATTTT. It is translated as CASSPYRDSGNTIYF.

This clone occurred once. The chain couples TRBV4-2 to TRBJ2-4; 7 nucleotides agree with TRBD1. V was pared by 2 bases and J by 1 base, with 5 bases of the junction left unmatched. Germline CDR1 is LGHNA and CDR2 is YNFKEQ. The CDR3 runs 16 residues. CDR3 DNA: TGTGCCAGCAGCCAACGGGACAGCGAGGCCAAAAACATTCAGTACTTC. Its translation: CASSQRDSEAKNIQYF.

The V gene is TRBV4-1, the J gene TRBJ1-3; D gene unclear. The germline V and J ends were trimmed by 1 base and 0 bases, with 7 bases remaining between them. Germline CDR1 and CDR2: MGHRA and YSYEKL. The CDR3 totals 15 residues. CDR3 DNA: TGCGCCAGCAGCCAAGCCTTGAGCTCTGGAAACACCATATATTTT. The encoded protein is CASSQALSSGNTIYF.

This chain links TRBV4-1 with TRBJ2-5; 8 bases line up with TRBD2. Germline V gives CDR1 MGHRA, CDR2 YSYEKL. J was trimmed by 10 bases and V by 0 bases; bases with no gene match: 4. This CDR3 has 13 residues. The CDR3 reads CASSQEVLADQYF. CDR3 nucleotide sequence: TGCGCCAGCAGCCAAGAGGTACTAGCGGACCAGTACTTC.

The chain links TRBV15 to TRBJ1-5; 9 bases fit TRBD1. V lost 0 bases and J lost 8; bases outside the gene matches: 5. This CDR3 comprises 15 residues. Germline CDR1 LNHNV, CDR2 YYDKDF (reference sequence). This CDR3 reads CATSREGTGRKPQHF. CDR3 DNA sequence: TGTGCCACCAGCAGAGAGGGGACAGGGAGGAAGCCCCAGCATTTT.

The gene calls are TRBV2 and TRBJ2-7; 9 positions agree with TRBD1. Looked up from germline, CDR1 is SNHLY and CDR2 is FYNNEI. Trimming at V came to 8 bases and at J to 5 bases, leaving 4 bases not matched to a gene. This CDR3 has 12 residues. This chain's CDR3 is CASGDRAHEQYF. Here the CDR3 DNA reads TGTGCCAGCGGGGACAGGGCCCACGAGCAGTACTTC.

CDR3 loop: CASKVAGGFNEQFF. The CDR3, as DNA: TGTGCCAGTAAAGTAGCGGGGGGGTTTAATGAGCAGTTCTTC. V usage is TRBV19 and J usage is TRBJ2-1; TRBD2 matches at 11 bases. The V gene end was trimmed by 7 bases and the J gene end by 7 bases; junction bases not matched to a gene: 6. Germline values: CDR1 LNHDA, CDR2 SQIVND (reference sequence). The CDR3 is 14 amino acids.